This record covers a single T cell receptor beta chain. An input of about 0.45 to 1 ug of RNA was subjected to reverse transcription using random hexamers. TCRdb fed the immunoSEQ multiplex PCR reads into MiXCR, producing one record per CDR3 protein. The sample carries more than 150,000 distinct CDR3 sequences, approximately 94% recorded once. This sample is drawn from a study of CD8 T cells in Susac syndrome. Sequenced: CD4+ T cells from PBMCs. The source of this sequence is a human donor with Susac syndrome.

The CDR3 loop reads CASSPRDRVPEKRLYEQYV. CDR3 DNA sequence: TGTGCCAGCTCACCGCGGGACAGGGTCCCTGAGAAGAGACTCTACGAGCAGTACGTC. The V call is TRBV18, the J call TRBJ2-7; 9 positions agree with TRBD1. Germline values: CDR1 KGHSH, CDR2 LQKENI. There are 19 residues in the CDR3. Germline trimming cut 3 bases from V and 3 bases from J; bases unmatched to any gene: 18.